One sample yielded the 7 T cell receptor beta chains listed below, sequenced in a study of CXCR3-negative and CXCR3-positive naive CD8 T cells. Antigen specificity for these receptors is unknown. Findings and caveats of the study: Naive CXCR3-positive cells had TRB CDR3s more hydrophobic than those of CXCR3-negative naive cells.

All TRB cDNA libraries came from 5' RACE performed with UMI labels. TCRdb reanalyzed the 5' RACE reads, giving one entry per CDR3 protein sequence and no DNA. Its clone listing holds about 110,000 distinct CDR3 sequences. Sequenced: naive CXCR3+ CD8+ T cells from blood. Documented subset: CD45RO-CCR7+CD27+CD95- naive CD8+ T cells expressing CXCR3 (TNR3+). The receptors here all came from a human donor in good health. Some clones in this sample may be carry-over from other donors' samples.

V gene TRBV29-1 combines with J gene TRBJ2-1; no DNA is available, so the TRBD2 call from TCRdb remains unchecked. This CDR3 spans 14 amino acids. CDR1 and CDR2 (germline): SQVTM, ANQGSEA. CDR3 region: CSAVGLADHNEQFF.

The chain combines TRBV7-9 with TRBJ2-1; TCRdb names TRBD1, which stays unverified in the absence of DNA. Germline lookup yields CDR1 SEHNR and CDR2 FQNEAQ (reference sequence). The CDR3 totals 16 residues. CDR3: CASSLDSGRTYDEQFF. Together with reference TRBV7-9 and TRBJ2-1, the CDR3 gives the full variable domain: DTGVSQNPRHKITKRGQNVTFRCDPISEHNRLYWYRQTLGQGPEFLTYFQNEAQLEKSRLLSDRFSAERPKGSFSTLEIQRTEQGDSAMYLCASSLDSGRTYDEQFFGPGTRLTVL.

This chain uses TRBV28 with TRBJ2-2; TCRdb lists TRBD1, though no DNA is available to test this call. Germline values: CDR1 MDHEN, CDR2 SYDVKM. The CDR3 extends over 15 amino acids. CDR3 amino acids: CASRLGGGYTGELFF.

The chain combines TRBV29-1 with TRBJ1-2; TCRdb's D call, TRBD1, is unchecked because there is no DNA. The length of the CDR3 is 11 residues. Germline V gene sequence: CDR1 SQVTM, CDR2 ANQGSEA. The CDR3 region is CSVPAGGGYTF.

V and J are TRBV5-4 and TRBJ2-5; TCRdb's assignment of TRBD2 cannot be checked, as there is no DNA. There are 15 residues in the CDR3. Germline V gives CDR1 SGHNT, CDR2 YYREEE (reference sequence). This CDR3 reads CASSQGGGRGETQYF.

The chain employs TRBV29-1 and TRBJ1-1. Germline-derived CDR1 and CDR2 are SQVTM and ANQGSEA. This CDR3 comprises 12 residues. CDR3 residues: CSVPEGTTEAFF. Combining the CDR3 with reference TRBV29-1 and TRBJ1-1 gives the whole variable domain SAVISQKPSRDICQRGTSLTIQCQVDSQVTMMFWYRQQPGQSLTLIATANQGSEATYESGFVIDKFPISRPNLTFSTLTVSNMSPEDSSIYLCSVPEGTTEAFFGQGTRLTVV.

CDR3: CASSLAAGDEQFF. The rearrangement joins TRBV7-9 to TRBJ2-1; TCRdb's assignment of TRBD1 cannot be checked, as there is no DNA. This CDR3 contains 13 residues. The germline CDR1 and CDR2 sequences are SEHNR and FQNEAQ (reference sequence).